These T cell receptor beta chains were read from a single sample in a study of blood T cell repertoires in COVID-19. The repertoire was sequenced with immunoSEQ multiplex PCR; TCRdb's copy has only in-frame clones and lacks some. The table shows roughly 380,000 clones, with approximately 89% occurring only once. Sequences were obtained from peripheral blood. The source of these receptors is a woman aged 55 to 70 with COVID-19, enrolled during active disease. CDR3s include the opening cysteine and the closing phenylalanine or tryptophan. Each record gives: clone size, D gene, V gene, J gene, CDR3 protein, CDR3 DNA. The D gene is left open where the match is weak. The size entry is marked missing in some rows and otherwise reads once, few, many or a size class.

NA	TRBD1	TRBV19	TRBJ2-5	CASRKGQPQETQYF	TGTGCCAGCCGCAAGGGACAGCCCCAAGAGACCCAGTACTTC
NA	TRBD1	TRBV15	TRBJ1-2	CATSRDFPTGYGYTF	TGTGCCACCAGCAGAGATTTCCCGACAGGGTATGGCTACACCTTC
NA	TRBD1	TRBV5-1	TRBJ1-2	CASSNRGDYGYTF	TGCGCCAGCAGCAACAGGGGTGACTATGGCTACACCTTC
NA	TRBD1	TRBV7-9	TRBJ1-1	CASSLALGQGSEAFF	TGTGCCAGCAGCTTAGCTCTCGGACAGGGGAGTGAAGCTTTCTTT
NA	NA	TRBV6-5	TRBJ1-4	CASSSGLQVGYEKLFF	TGTGCCAGCAGTTCGGGACTCCAGGTTGGATATGAAAAACTGTTTTTT
NA	NA	TRBV28	TRBJ1-3	CASTRGGMGSGNTIYF	TGTGCCAGCACCCGGGGGGGGATGGGCTCTGGAAACACCATATATTTT
NA	TRBD1	TRBV19	TRBJ2-5	CASSISGQGKVTQYF	TGTGCCAGTAGTATTTCGGGACAGGGGAAGGTGACCCAGTACTTC
once	TRBD1	TRBV6-5	TRBJ2-2	CASSPTGGDTGELFF	TGTGCCAGCAGTCCGACAGGGGGGGACACCGGGGAGCTGTTTTTT
NA	NA	TRBV5-4	TRBJ1-4	CASSVRVSTTNEKLFF	TGTGCCAGCAGCGTCCGGGTTTCAACAACTAATGAAAAACTGTTTTTT
NA	TRBD1	TRBV19	TRBJ1-1	CASRKQGGTEAFF	TGTGCCAGTAGAAAACAGGGGGGCACTGAAGCTTTCTTT
NA	TRBD1	TRBV6-2/TRBV6-3	TRBJ1-2	CASSPPFGQGLYGYTF	TGTGCCAGCAGTCCCCCATTTGGACAGGGGCTCTATGGCTACACCTTC
NA	NA	TRBV6-1	TRBJ1-2	CASSEMIGGNYGYTF	TGTGCCAGCAGTGAAATGATCGGGGGAAACTATGGCTACACCTTC
NA	NA	TRBV3-1/TRBV3-2	TRBJ2-5	CASSQDPRRGLPHPQYF	TGTGCCAGCAGCCAAGACCCTCGGCGGGGGCTCCCCCATCCCCAGTACTTC
NA	NA	TRBV19	TRBJ2-5	CASSAPGEETQYF	TGTGCCAGTAGTGCGCCGGGTGAAGAGACCCAGTACTTC
NA	NA	TRBV9	TRBJ2-6	CASTPGARGTGGANVLTF	TGTGCCAGCACACCCGGGGCAAGGGGGACGGGAGGGGCCAACGTCCTGACTTTC
once	TRBD1	TRBV14	TRBJ1-1	CASSRQGTEAFF	TGTGCCAGCAGCCGACAGGGCACTGAAGCTTTCTTT
NA	TRBD1	TRBV13	TRBJ1-1	CASSYRPGQGATRAFF	TGTGCCAGCAGCTACAGACCCGGACAGGGGGCAACTAGAGCTTTCTTT
NA	NA	TRBV24-1	TRBJ1-2	CATRAGTGVSGYTF	TGTGCCACCAGAGCCGGGACGGGAGTTTCGGGCTACACCTTC
NA	NA	TRBV7-9	TRBJ2-3	CASSPGSSVIADTQYF	TGTGCCAGCAGCCCGGGAAGTAGCGTAATCGCAGATACGCAGTATTTT
NA	TRBD1	TRBV6-2/TRBV6-3	TRBJ2-7	CASSYSPQGAFYEQYF	TGTGCCAGCAGTTACTCCCCTCAGGGGGCGTTTTACGAGCAGTACTTC
NA	TRBD1	TRBV5-6	TRBJ1-1	CASSRPGTGVEAFF	TGTGCCAGCAGCCGTCCCGGGACAGGGGTTGAAGCTTTCTTT
NA	TRBD1	TRBV6-4	TRBJ1-2	CASSGDRALHGYTF	TGTGCCAGCAGTGGGGACAGAGCGCTCCATGGCTACACCTTC
NA	TRBD2	TRBV18	TRBJ2-3	CASSPGLAKDTQYF	TGTGCCAGCTCACCGGGACTAGCGAAAGATACGCAGTATTTT
NA	TRBD1	TRBV7-2	TRBJ1-2	CASSPLTGSGYTF	TGTGCCAGCAGCCCTTTGACAGGGAGCGGCTACACCTTC
few	NA	TRBV19	TRBJ1-1	CASTGRATEAFF	TGTGCCAGTACAGGGAGGGCCACTGAAGCTTTCTTT
NA	NA	TRBV5-1	TRBJ1-4	CASTDTATNEKLFF	TGCGCCAGCACGGACACTGCAACTAATGAAAAACTGTTTTTT
NA	TRBD2	TRBV7-2	TRBJ2-2	CASSLAGTSAGELFF	TGTGCCAGCAGCTTAGCCGGGACTAGCGCCGGGGAGCTGTTTTTT
few	TRBD1	TRBV30	TRBJ1-4	CAWGAGTGAGGANEKLFF	TGTGCCTGGGGGGCCGGGACAGGGGCAGGGGGGGCTAATGAAAAACTGTTTTTT
NA	NA	TRBV19	TRBJ1-1	CAVGGTEAFF	TGTGCTGTGGGGGGCACTGAAGCTTTCTTT
NA	TRBD1	TRBV6-5	TRBJ2-5	CASSLDRVRETQYF	TGTGCCAGCAGTTTGGACAGGGTTAGGGAGACCCAGTACTTC
NA	TRBD2	TRBV6-5	TRBJ2-3	CASSRAGGPDTQYF	TGTGCCAGCAGTCGGGCGGGGGGGCCAGATACGCAGTATTTT
NA	NA	TRBV5-4	TRBJ2-1	CASSSPTGNYNEQFF	TGTGCCAGCAGCTCCCCGACAGGAAACTACAATGAGCAGTTCTTC
NA	TRBD1	TRBV28	TRBJ1-5	CASNTPGTGDRNQPQHF	TGTGCCAGCAATACTCCCGGGACAGGGGATCGCAATCAGCCCCAGCATTTT
NA	NA	TRBV24-1	TRBJ1-5	CATSDSTGIQPQHF	TGTGCCACCAGTGACTCTACAGGGATTCAGCCCCAGCATTTT
NA	NA	TRBV24-1	TRBJ2-6	CATSDSLGAGRSGANVLTF	TGTGCCACCAGTGATTCCCTGGGGGCAGGGCGCTCTGGGGCCAACGTCCTGACTTTC
NA	TRBD1	TRBV5-1	TRBJ1-2	CASSPQGGNYGYTF	TGCGCCAGCAGTCCACAGGGGGGAAACTATGGCTACACCTTC